The following is a T cell receptor (beta chain) sequence with its context. Its antigen is unknown. PCR primers comprised 60 Vbeta and 13 Jbeta primers. Profiled with immunoSEQ multiplex PCR; TCRdb holds only in-frame clones, not every one. The sample has 190,000 or so clones, roughly 78% seen once. The CDR3 consists of 14 residues. V shed 5 bases and J shed 5 bases, with 16 bases lying between them. Germline assignment: CDR1 MNHNY and CDR2 SVGAGI (reference sequence). The sample comes from a study of cytomegalovirus exposure and HLA in healthy donors. Study-wide context: An earlier analysis found some 100 million unique TCR beta sequences from roughly 170 million T cells. General study findings and limits: Cytomegalovirus-associated TCR beta chains were listed, numbering approximately 150. Evidence from a later analysis indicated that most CMV-associated TCR beta chains looked HLA-restricted.

The J gene is TRBJ2-7, the V gene TRBV6-6; tentatively, D is TRBD2 (6 bases). Material for sequencing was PBMCs. This sequence was found in a boy between 10 and 17 years old in good health and CMV-seronegative. The CDR3 bases are TGTGCCAGCAGTGGAGGGGAGCCTTCGCACGAGCAGTACTTC. The encoded protein is CASSGGEPSHEQYF.